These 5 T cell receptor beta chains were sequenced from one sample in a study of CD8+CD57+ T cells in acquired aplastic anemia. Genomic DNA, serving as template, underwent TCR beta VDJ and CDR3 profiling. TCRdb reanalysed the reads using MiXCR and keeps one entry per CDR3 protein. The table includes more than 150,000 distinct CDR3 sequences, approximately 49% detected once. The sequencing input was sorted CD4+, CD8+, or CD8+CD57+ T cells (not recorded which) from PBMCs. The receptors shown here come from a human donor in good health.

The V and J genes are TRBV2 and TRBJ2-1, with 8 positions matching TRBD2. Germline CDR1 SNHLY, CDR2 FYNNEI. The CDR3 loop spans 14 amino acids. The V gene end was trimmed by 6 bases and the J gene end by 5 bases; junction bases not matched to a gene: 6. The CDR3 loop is CASSRSGGNNEQFF. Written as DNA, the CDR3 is TGTGCCAGCAGCCGCAGCGGGGGCAACAATGAGCAGTTCTTC.

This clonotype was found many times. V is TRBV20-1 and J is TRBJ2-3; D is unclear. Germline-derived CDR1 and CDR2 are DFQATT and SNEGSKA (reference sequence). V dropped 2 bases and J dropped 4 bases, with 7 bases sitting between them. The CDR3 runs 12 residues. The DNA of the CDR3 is TGCAGTGCTAGACCCCCATCAGATACGCAGTATTTT. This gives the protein CSARPPSDTQYF.

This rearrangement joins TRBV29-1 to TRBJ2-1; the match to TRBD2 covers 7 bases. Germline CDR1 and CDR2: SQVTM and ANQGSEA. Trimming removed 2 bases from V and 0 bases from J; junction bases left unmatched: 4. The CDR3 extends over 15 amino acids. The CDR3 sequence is CSVELLAYSYNEQFF. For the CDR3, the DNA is TGCAGCGTTGAATTACTAGCGTACTCCTACAATGAGCAGTTCTTC.

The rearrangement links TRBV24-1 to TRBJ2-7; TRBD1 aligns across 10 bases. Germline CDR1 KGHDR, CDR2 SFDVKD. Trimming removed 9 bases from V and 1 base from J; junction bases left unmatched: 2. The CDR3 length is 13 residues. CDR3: CATRGQGSYEQYF. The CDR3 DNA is TGTGCCACCCGGGGACAGGGGTCCTACGAGCAGTACTTC.

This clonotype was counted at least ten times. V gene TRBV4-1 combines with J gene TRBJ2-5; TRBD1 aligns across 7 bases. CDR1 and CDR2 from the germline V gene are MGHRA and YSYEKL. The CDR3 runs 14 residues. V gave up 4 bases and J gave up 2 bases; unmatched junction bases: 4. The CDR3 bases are TGCGCCAGCAGCCGGGACAGCCGGCAAGAGACCCAGTACTTC. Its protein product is CASSRDSRQETQYF.